This TCR beta chain was documented in a study of naive and memory T cell subsets. This clonotype was seen a few times. Trimming removed 7 bases from V and 0 bases from J, with 17 bases in between. Germline CDR1 SGHAT, CDR2 FQDESV (reference sequence). CDR3 length equals 16 residues. Two oligonucleotides, mixed equimolar, formed the beta constant-region primer covering TRBC1 and TRBC2. TCRdb reanalysed the UMI-ligation and nested PCR reads using MiXCR and keeps one entry per CDR3 protein. This repertoire shows about 150,000 distinct CDR3 sequences, about a sixth found once; its top ten account for about 0.14%. CMV status came from CD4+ IFNgamma after overnight CMV lysate stimulation. Cells stained for CD3, CD4, CD8, CD45RA, CD27 and viability were sorted into four CD45RA/CD27 subsets.

The sequencing sample was made of naive CD4+ T cells from blood. The clonotype was recovered from a human donor in good health. The rearrangement links TRBV11-1 to TRBJ2-3; D may be TRBD1 (5 bases). CDR3 DNA: TGTGCCAGCAACCGAGAAGGGGCCCTTAGCACAGATACGCAGTATTTT. Translated, it gives CASNREGALSTDTQYF.